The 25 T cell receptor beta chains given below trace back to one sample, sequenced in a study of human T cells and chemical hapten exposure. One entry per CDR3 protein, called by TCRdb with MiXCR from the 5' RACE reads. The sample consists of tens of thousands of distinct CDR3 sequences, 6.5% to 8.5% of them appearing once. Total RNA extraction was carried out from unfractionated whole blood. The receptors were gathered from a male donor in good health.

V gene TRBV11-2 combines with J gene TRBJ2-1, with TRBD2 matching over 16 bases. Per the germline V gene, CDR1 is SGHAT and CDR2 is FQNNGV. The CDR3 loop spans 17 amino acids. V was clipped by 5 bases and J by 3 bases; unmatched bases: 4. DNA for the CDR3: TGTGCCAGCAGCACTGGGACTAGCGGGAGGGGCTACAATGAGCAGTTCTTC. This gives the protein CASSTGTSGRGYNEQFF. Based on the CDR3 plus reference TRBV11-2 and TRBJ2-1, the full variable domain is EAGVAQSPRYKIIEKRQSVAFWCNPISGHATLYWYQQILGQGPKLLIQFQNNGVVDDSQLPKDRFSAERLKGVDSTLKIQPAKLEDSAVYLCASSTGTSGRGYNEQFFGPGTRLTVL.

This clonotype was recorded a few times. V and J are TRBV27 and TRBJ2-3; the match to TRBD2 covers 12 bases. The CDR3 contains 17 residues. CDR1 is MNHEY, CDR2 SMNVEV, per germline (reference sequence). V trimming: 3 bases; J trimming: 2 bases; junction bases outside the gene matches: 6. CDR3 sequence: CASSFASGRAYTDTQYF. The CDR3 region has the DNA TGTGCCAGCAGTTTCGCTAGCGGGAGGGCCTACACAGATACGCAGTATTTT.

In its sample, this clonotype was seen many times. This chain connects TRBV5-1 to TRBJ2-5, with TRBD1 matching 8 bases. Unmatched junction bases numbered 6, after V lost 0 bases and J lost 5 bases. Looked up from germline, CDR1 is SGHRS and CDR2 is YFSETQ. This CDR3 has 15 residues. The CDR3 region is CASSLETGVAETQYF. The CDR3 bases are TGCGCCAGCAGCTTGGAGACAGGGGTGGCGGAGACCCAGTACTTC.

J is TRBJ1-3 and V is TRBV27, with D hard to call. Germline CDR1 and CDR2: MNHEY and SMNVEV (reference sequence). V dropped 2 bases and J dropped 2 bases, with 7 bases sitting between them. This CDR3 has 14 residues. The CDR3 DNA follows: TGTGCCAGCAGTTTACGGGGTCCTGGAAACACCATATATTTT. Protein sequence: CASSLRGPGNTIYF.

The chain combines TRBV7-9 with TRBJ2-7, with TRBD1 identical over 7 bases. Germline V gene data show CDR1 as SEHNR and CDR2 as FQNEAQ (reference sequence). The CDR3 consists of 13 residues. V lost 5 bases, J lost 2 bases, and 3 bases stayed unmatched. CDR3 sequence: CASSKTGTYEQYF. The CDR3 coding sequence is TGTGCCAGCAGCAAGACAGGGACCTACGAGCAGTACTTC.

Here the CDR3 reads CASSPAGTSNQPQHF. The CDR3 nucleotides are TGTGCCAGCAGCCCCGCAGGGACGAGCAATCAGCCCCAGCATTTT. The genes are TRBV7-8 and TRBJ1-5, with TRBD1 as a possible D gene (5 bases). CDR3 size: 15 residues. Looked up from germline, CDR1 is SGHVS and CDR2 is FQNEAQ. V lost 5 bases and J lost 1, with 12 bases in between.

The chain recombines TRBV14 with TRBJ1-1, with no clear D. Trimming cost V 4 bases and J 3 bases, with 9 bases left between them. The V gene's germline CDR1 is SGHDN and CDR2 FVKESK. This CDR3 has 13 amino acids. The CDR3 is CASSLSGHTEAFF. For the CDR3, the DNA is TGTGCCAGCAGCCTAAGTGGGCACACTGAAGCTTTCTTT.

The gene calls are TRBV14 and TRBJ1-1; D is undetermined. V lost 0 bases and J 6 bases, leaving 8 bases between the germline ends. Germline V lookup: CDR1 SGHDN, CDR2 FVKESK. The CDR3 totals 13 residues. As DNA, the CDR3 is TGTGCCAGCAGCCAAGATCGAGACCCTGAAGCTTTCTTT. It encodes CASSQDRDPEAFF.

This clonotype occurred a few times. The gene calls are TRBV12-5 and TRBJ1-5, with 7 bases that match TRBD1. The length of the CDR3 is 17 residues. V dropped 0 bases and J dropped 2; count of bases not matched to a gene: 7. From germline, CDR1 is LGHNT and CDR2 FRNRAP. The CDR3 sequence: CASGLVQGLLGNQPQHF. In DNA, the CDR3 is TGTGCTAGTGGTTTGGTACAGGGGCTTTTGGGCAATCAGCCCCAGCATTTT.

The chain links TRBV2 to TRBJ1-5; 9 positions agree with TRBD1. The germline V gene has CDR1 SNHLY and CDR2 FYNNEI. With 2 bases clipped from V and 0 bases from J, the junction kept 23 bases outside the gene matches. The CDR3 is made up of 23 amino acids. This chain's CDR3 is CASSELPAVQQTGGNNSNQPQHF. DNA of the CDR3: TGTGCCAGCAGTGAATTGCCAGCTGTCCAACAGACAGGGGGGAATAATAGCAATCAGCCCCAGCATTTT.

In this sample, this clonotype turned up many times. CDR3: CASSSRDRAYEQYF. In nucleotides, the CDR3 is TGTGCCAGCAGTTCCCGGGACAGGGCCTACGAGCAGTACTTC. V and J are TRBV6-6 and TRBJ2-7; 9 nucleotides line up with TRBD1. V shed 4 bases, J shed 2 bases, and the junction held 3 bases outside the gene matches. CDR1 is MNHNY, CDR2 SVGAGI, per germline (reference sequence). The CDR3 covers 14 residues.

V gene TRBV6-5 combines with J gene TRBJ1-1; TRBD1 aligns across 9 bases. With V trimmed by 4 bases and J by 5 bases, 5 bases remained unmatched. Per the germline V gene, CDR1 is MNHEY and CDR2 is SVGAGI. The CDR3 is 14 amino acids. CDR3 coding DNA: TGTGCCAGCAGTTCCGGACAGGGGAGGACTGAAGCTTTCTTT. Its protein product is CASSSGQGRTEAFF.

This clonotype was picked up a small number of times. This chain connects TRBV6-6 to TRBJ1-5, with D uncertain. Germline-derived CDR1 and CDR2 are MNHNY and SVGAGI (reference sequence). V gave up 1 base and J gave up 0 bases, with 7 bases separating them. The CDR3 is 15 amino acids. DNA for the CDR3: TGTGCCAGCAGTTACTGGGCGGATAGCAATCAGCCCCAGCATTTT. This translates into CASSYWADSNQPQHF.

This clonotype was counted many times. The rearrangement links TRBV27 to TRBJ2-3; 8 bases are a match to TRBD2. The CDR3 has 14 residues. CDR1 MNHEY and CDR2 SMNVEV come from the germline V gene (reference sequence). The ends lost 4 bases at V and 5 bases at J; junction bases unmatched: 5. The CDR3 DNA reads TGTGCCAGCAGTTCTTCTCTAGCGGGAGATACGCAGTATTTT. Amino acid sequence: CASSSSLAGDTQYF.

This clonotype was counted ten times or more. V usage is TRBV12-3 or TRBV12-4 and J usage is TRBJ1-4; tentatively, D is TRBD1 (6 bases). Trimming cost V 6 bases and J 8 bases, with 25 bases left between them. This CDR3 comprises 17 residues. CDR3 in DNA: TGTGCCAGCAGCCCTGGACAGCCTATCCTCTCCTTAGAAAAACTGTTTTTT. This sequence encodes CASSPGQPILSLEKLFF.

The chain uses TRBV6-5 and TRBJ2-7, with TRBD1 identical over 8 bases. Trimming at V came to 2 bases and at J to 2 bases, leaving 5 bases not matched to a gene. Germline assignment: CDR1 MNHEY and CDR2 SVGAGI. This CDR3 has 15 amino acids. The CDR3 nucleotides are TGTGCCAGCAGTTACACCGGGACAGGAGCCTACGAGCAGTACTTC. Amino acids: CASSYTGTGAYEQYF.

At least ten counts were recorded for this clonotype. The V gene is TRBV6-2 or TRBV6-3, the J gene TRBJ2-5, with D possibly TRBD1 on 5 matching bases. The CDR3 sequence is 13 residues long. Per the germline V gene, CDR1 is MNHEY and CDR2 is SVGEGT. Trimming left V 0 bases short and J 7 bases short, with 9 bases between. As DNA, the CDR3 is TGTGCCAGCAGTTACTCGACAGTGGGGACCCAGTACTTC. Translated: CASSYSTVGTQYF.

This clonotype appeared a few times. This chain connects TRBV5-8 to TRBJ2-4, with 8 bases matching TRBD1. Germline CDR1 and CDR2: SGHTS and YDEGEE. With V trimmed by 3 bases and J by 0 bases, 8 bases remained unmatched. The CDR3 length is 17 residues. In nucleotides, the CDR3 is TGTGCCAGCAGCTCCGGGACAGGCCCTCTAGCCAAAAACATTCAGTACTTC. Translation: CASSSGTGPLAKNIQYF.

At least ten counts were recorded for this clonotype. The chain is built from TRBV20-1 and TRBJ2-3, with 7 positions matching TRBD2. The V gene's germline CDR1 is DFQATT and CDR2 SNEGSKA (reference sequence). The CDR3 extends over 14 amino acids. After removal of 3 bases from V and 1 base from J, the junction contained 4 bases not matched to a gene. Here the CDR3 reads CSASGSGGTDTQYF. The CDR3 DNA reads TGCAGTGCTAGCGGAAGCGGGGGCACAGATACGCAGTATTTT.

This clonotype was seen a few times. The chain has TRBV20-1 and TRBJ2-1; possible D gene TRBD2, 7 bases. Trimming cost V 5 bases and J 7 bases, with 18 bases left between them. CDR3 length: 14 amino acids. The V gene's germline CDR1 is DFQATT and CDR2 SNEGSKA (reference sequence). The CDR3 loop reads CSAPDGGGVNEQFF. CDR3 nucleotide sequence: TGCAGTGCTCCGGATGGGGGGGGCGTAAATGAGCAGTTCTTC.

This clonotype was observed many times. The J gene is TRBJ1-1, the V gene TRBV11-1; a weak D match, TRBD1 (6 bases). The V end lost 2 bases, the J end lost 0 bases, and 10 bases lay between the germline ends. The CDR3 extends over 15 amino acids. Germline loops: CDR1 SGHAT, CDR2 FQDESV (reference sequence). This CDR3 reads CASSLTGSLNTEAFF. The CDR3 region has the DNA TGTGCCAGCAGCTTAACAGGGTCCTTGAACACTGAAGCTTTCTTT.

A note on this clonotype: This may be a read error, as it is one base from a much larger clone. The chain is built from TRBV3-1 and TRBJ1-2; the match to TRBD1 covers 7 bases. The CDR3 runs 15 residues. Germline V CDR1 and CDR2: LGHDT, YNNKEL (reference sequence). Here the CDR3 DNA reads TGTGCCAGAAGCCCCAGTGCGGGACAGTCCTATGGCTACACCTTC. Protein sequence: CARSPSAGQSYGYTF. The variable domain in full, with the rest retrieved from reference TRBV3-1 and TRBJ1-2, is DTAVSQTPKYLVTQMGNDKSIKCEQNLGHDTMYWYKQDSKKFLKIMFSYNNKELIINETVPNRFSPKSPDKAHLNLHINSLELGDSAVYFCARSPSAGQSYGYTFGSGTRLTVV.

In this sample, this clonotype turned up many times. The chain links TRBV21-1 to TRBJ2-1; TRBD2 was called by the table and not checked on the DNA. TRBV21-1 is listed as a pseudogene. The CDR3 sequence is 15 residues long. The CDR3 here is CASSGAGGGYNEQFF. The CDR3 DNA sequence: TGTGCCAGCAGCGGCGCGGGAGGGGGCTACAATGAGCAGTTCTTC.

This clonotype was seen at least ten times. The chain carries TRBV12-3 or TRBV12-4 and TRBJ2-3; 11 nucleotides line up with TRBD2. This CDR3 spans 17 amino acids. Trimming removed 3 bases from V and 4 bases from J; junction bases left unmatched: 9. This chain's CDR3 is CASSFRASGRSADTQYF. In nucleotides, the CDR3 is TGTGCCAGCAGTTTCCGGGCTAGCGGGAGGAGCGCAGATACGCAGTATTTT.

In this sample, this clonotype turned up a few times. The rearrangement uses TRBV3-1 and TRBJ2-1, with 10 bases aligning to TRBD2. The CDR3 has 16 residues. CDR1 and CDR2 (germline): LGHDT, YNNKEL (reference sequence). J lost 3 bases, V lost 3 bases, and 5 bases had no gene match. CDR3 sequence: CASSQATSGNYNEQFF. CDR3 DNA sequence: TGTGCCAGCAGCCAGGCAACTAGCGGGAACTACAATGAGCAGTTCTTC.